The 23 T cell receptor beta chains below come from one sample, sequenced in a study of T-cell memory formation after mild COVID-19. MiXCR, run by TCRdb on the 5' RACE reads, gives a single entry per CDR3 protein. The sample records a few hundred thousand distinct CDR3 sequences, 16% being singletons. Sequenced sample: PBMCs or a T cell subset sorted from them (not recorded which). Source of these receptors: a man aged 18 to 29 who had mild COVID-19 (a few samples of this study predate the infection). Cell type and time point are not known.

J is TRBJ2-7 and V is TRBV5-6; TRBD1 aligns across 7 bases. This CDR3 is built from 13 residues. V shed 3 bases and J 5 bases; nucleotides not matched to a gene: 5. CDR1 is SGHDT, CDR2 YYEEEE, per germline. The CDR3 loop reads CASSYRGVDEQYF. In nucleotides, the CDR3 is TGTGCCAGCAGCTACAGGGGCGTGGACGAGCAGTACTTC.

This rearrangement joins TRBV12-3 or TRBV12-4 to TRBJ1-5; 9 bases fit TRBD1. Germline trimming cut 6 bases from V and 5 bases from J; bases unmatched to any gene: 8. The CDR3 contains 15 residues. For the CDR3, the DNA is TGTGCCAGCAGCCCGGGACAGGGCGCCGATCAGCCCCAGCATTTT. Translating it yields CASSPGQGADQPQHF.

This clonotype was seen a handful of times. The chain links TRBV12-3 or TRBV12-4 to TRBJ2-5; possibly TRBD2 for D (6 bases). The CDR3 is 13 residues long. Trimming took off 7 bases at V and 0 bases at J, with 9 bases between the two ends. CDR3 nucleotide sequence: TGTGCCAGCACCAGGGACTACCAAGAGACCCAGTACTTC. Protein product: CASTRDYQETQYF.

This chain connects TRBV13 to TRBJ2-3; 8 bases align to TRBD2. The junction had 9 bases not matched to a gene; V was cut back by 5 bases and J by 8 bases. In germline, CDR1 is PRHDT, CDR2 FYEKMQ (reference sequence). This CDR3 is built from 14 residues. The CDR3 bases are TGTGCCAGCAGCCCCCAGCGGGGGAGGGGTACGCAGTATTTT. This gives the protein CASSPQRGRGTQYF. Based on the CDR3 plus reference TRBV13 and TRBJ2-3, the full variable domain is AAGVIQSPRHLIKEKRETATLKCYPIPRHDTVYWYQQGPGQDPQFLISFYEKMQSDKGSIPDRFSAQQFSDYHSELNMSSLELGDSALYFCASSPQRGRGTQYFGPGTRLTVL.

This clonotype was seen more than once but under ten times. V and J are TRBV7-6 and TRBJ2-5, with a tentative D call TRBD1 (6 bases). V was cut by 3 bases and J by 5 bases, with 25 bases left in between. The CDR3 has 18 residues. Germline V gene data show CDR1 as SGHVS and CDR2 as FNYEAQ. The CDR3 loop reads CASSFRGWGIGDSETQYF. For the CDR3, the DNA is TGTGCCAGCAGCTTTAGGGGGTGGGGTATCGGAGATTCGGAGACCCAGTACTTC.

CDR3 sequence: CASSTGAYEQYF. In nucleotides, the CDR3 is TGTGCCAGCAGCACAGGGGCGTACGAGCAGTACTTC. The chain couples TRBV7-2 to TRBJ2-7; 7 bases line up with TRBD1. V lost 5 bases to trimming and J lost 4 bases; unmatched junction nucleotides: 2. Germline V gene data show CDR1 as SGHTA and CDR2 as FQGNSA. There are 12 residues in the CDR3.

This clonotype was counted at least ten times. This chain uses TRBV18 with TRBJ2-7, with TRBD1 as a possible D gene (6 bases). The CDR3 length is 16 residues. Trimming shortened V by 3 bases and J by 0 bases, and 15 bases separated the two germline ends. Germline V lookup: CDR1 KGHSH, CDR2 LQKENI. The CDR3 DNA sequence: TGTGCCAGCTCACCCTCCCAGACAGGATCCTCCTACGAGCAGTACTTC. Translated: CASSPSQTGSSYEQYF.

This clonotype was seen just once. The chain has TRBV20-1 and TRBJ2-7; no clear D. The V and J ends lost 0 bases and 4 bases respectively, with 4 bases between them. The CDR3 covers 11 residues. Germline V gene data show CDR1 as DFQATT and CDR2 as SNEGSKA (reference sequence). As DNA, the CDR3 is TGCAGTGCTAGAGATCTATACGAGCAGTACTTC. Protein product: CSARDLYEQYF.

The chain is built from TRBV7-9 and TRBJ1-1; no clear D. V was cut by 4 bases and J by 0 bases, with 18 bases left in between. This CDR3 spans 17 amino acids. CDR1 SEHNR and CDR2 FQNEAQ come from the germline V gene (reference sequence). As DNA, the CDR3 is TGTGCCAGCAGCTCCGTTCGAGGCTATGAGGTGAACACTGAAGCTTTCTTT. This encodes CASSSVRGYEVNTEAFF.

The rearrangement uses TRBV7-9 and TRBJ1-1, with 7 bases aligning to TRBD1. The CDR3 runs to 16 residues. The trim removed 3 bases at V and 4 bases at J, leaving 11 bases unmatched. The germline gives CDR1 SEHNR, CDR2 FQNEAQ (reference sequence). The CDR3 reads CASSFRPGGRSTEAFF. CDR3 DNA sequence: TGTGCCAGCAGCTTTAGGCCAGGGGGACGATCCACTGAAGCTTTCTTT.

In its sample, this clonotype was seen a few times. The chain combines TRBV6-1 with TRBJ2-3; 10 bases fit TRBD2. The V gene's germline CDR1 is MNHNS and CDR2 SASEGT. Trimming cost V 4 bases and J 12 bases; bases outside gene matches: 7. The CDR3 has 13 amino acids. CDR3 nucleotides: TGTGCCAGCAGTGGCGTATTAGCGGGGGGACAGTATTTT. The encoded protein is CASSGVLAGGQYF.

This rearrangement joins TRBV7-2 to TRBJ2-1, with 7 bases lining up with TRBD1. The ends lost 2 bases at V and 7 bases at J; junction bases unmatched: 8. Germline loops: CDR1 SGHTA, CDR2 FQGNSA. The CDR3 runs to 15 residues. CDR3 loop: CASSLNGQVMNEQFF. The CDR3, as DNA: TGTGCCAGCAGCTTAAACGGACAGGTAATGAATGAGCAGTTCTTC.

A few counts support this clonotype. The chain carries TRBV5-6 and TRBJ2-7; 8 positions agree with TRBD1. The CDR3 covers 16 residues. J lost 2 bases, V lost 4 bases, and 11 bases had no gene match. From germline, CDR1 is SGHDT and CDR2 YYEEEE. The CDR3: CASSPIGTGNPYEQYV. In DNA form, the CDR3 reads TGTGCCAGCAGCCCAATAGGGACAGGAAATCCCTACGAGCAGTACGTC.

This clonotype was counted a few times. The CDR3, as DNA: TGTGCCAGCTCACCAACGATTAAAGGTTCGGAGACCCAGTACTTC. Translating it yields CASSPTIKGSETQYF. V usage is TRBV18 and J usage is TRBJ2-5; D is undetermined. Trimming shortened V by 2 bases and J by 5 bases, and 15 bases separated the two germline ends. CDR3 length equals 15 residues. In germline, CDR1 is KGHSH, CDR2 LQKENI.

V usage is TRBV4-3 and J usage is TRBJ2-6; D is undetermined. The CDR3 has 13 amino acids. The germline V gene has CDR1 LGHNA and CDR2 YSLEER. Trimming shortened V by 3 bases and J by 9 bases, and 9 bases separated the two germline ends. The CDR3 DNA sequence: TGCGCCAGCAGCCATCTCGGAAACAACGTCCTGACTTTC. This translates into CASSHLGNNVLTF.

This chain links TRBV12-3 or TRBV12-4 with TRBJ1-6, with D tentatively TRBD1 (6 bases). Deletions cut 7 bases from V and 9 bases from J, with 19 bases between. This CDR3 contains 15 residues. This chain's CDR3 is CASTSTGRFGSPLHF. CDR3 bases: TGTGCCAGCACGAGCACAGGGCGATTCGGTTCACCCCTCCACTTT.

V gene TRBV5-5 combines with J gene TRBJ2-1; tentatively, D is TRBD1 or TRBD2 (5 bases each). The V end lost 1 base, the J end lost 7 bases, and 18 bases lay between the germline ends. CDR1 and CDR2 (germline): SGHKS, YYEKEE (reference sequence). This CDR3 has 16 amino acids. The chain's CDR3 is CASSLSASTWGNEQFF. In nucleotides, the CDR3 is TGTGCCAGCAGCTTGTCCGCGTCTACCTGGGGGAATGAGCAGTTCTTC.

This chain connects TRBV7-3 to TRBJ2-2, with no clear D. Germline V gene lookup returns CDR1 SGHTA and CDR2 FQGTGA. There are 13 residues in the CDR3. Trimming shortened V by 5 bases and J by 6 bases, and 10 bases separated the two germline ends. The CDR3 spells CASSLSSSGELFF. DNA of the CDR3: TGTGCCAGCAGCCTGTCCTCGTCCGGGGAGCTGTTTTTT.

This clonotype was observed a handful of times. The V and J genes are TRBV5-1 and TRBJ2-5; D remains unclear. Deletions cut 3 bases from V and 5 bases from J, with 14 bases between. Germline V gene data show CDR1 as SGHRS and CDR2 as YFSETQ. The CDR3 covers 14 residues. The CDR3 nucleotides are TGCGCCAGCAGCTGGGGATGGCGAGGCGAGACCCAGTACTTC. This encodes CASSWGWRGETQYF.

The gene calls are TRBV6-1 and TRBJ1-3; D may be TRBD1 (5 bases). The V gene's germline CDR1 is MNHNS and CDR2 SASEGT. The length of the CDR3 is 18 residues. Trimming stripped 1 base from V and 0 bases from J, with 16 bases between. CDR3 coding DNA: TGTGCCAGCAGTGAAGTATTAGTTGGAGGGGACTCTGGAAACACCATATATTTT. Amino acid sequence: CASSEVLVGGDSGNTIYF.

V is TRBV29-1 and J is TRBJ2-5; 7 bases line up with TRBD1. V shed 3 bases and J 6 bases; nucleotides not matched to a gene: 7. The CDR3 contains 13 residues. CDR1 SQVTM and CDR2 ANQGSEA come from the germline V gene. This CDR3 is CSVDLNRGQTQYF. CDR3 in DNA: TGCAGCGTTGATCTAAACAGGGGCCAGACCCAGTACTTC. Full variable domain (outside the CDR3, taken from reference TRBV29-1 and TRBJ2-5): SAVISQKPSRDICQRGTSLTIQCQVDSQVTMMFWYRQQPGQSLTLIATANQGSEATYESGFVIDKFPISRPNLTFSTLTVSNMSPEDSSIYLCSVDLNRGQTQYFGPGTRLLVL.

The J gene is TRBJ2-3, the V gene TRBV5-4, with 9 positions matching TRBD2. V was clipped by 1 base and J by 3 bases; unmatched bases: 6. The germline V gene encodes CDR1 SGHNT and CDR2 YYREEE (reference sequence). CDR3 length: 16 residues. This CDR3 reads CASSLSSGGATDTQYF. CDR3 DNA sequence: TGTGCCAGCAGCTTGAGTAGCGGGGGTGCTACAGATACGCAGTATTTT.

This clonotype was counted a few times. The CDR3 is CASSVGRRFQETQYF. The CDR3 DNA reads TGTGCCAGCAGCGTAGGGCGCAGGTTCCAAGAGACCCAGTACTTC. This sequence joins TRBV9 and TRBJ2-5, with D unresolved. Germline-derived CDR1 and CDR2 are SGDLS and YYNGEE. Trimming stripped 0 bases from V and 1 base from J, with 10 bases between. This CDR3 has 15 residues.